The next 2 T cell receptor beta chains were all read from a single sample in a study of T cells in localized non-small cell lung cancer. Clones were sequenced by immunoSEQ multiplex PCR, and TCRdb holds only the in-frame ones, with some missing. The table lists tens of thousands of clones, around 92% of them singletons. The sequenced sample was peripheral blood, obtained before any cancer treatment. These receptors originate from a female donor older than 55 with stage I lung adenocarcinoma.

J is TRBJ1-1 and V is TRBV6-6; D perhaps matches TRBD1 (5 bases). The CDR3 spans 13 residues. V dropped 4 bases and J dropped 7 bases, with 13 bases sitting between them. Germline CDR1 is MNHNY and CDR2 is SVGAGI (reference sequence). The chain's CDR3 is CASSSPGTFEAFF. DNA for the CDR3: TGTGCCAGCAGTTCCCCCGGGACCTTTGAAGCTTTCTTT.

Concerning this clone itself: In the same sample, other DNA sequences code for this CDR3. The chain links TRBV19 to TRBJ1-2, with D possibly TRBD1 on 6 matching bases. Germline V lookup: CDR1 LNHDA, CDR2 SQIVND (reference sequence). The CDR3 spans 14 residues. V was shortened by 4 bases and J by 2 bases, with 11 bases between the two germline ends. CDR3 nucleotide sequence: TGTGCCAGTAGTAGGACAGTGACGAACTATGGCTACACCTTC. Its protein product is CASSRTVTNYGYTF.